The 15 T cell receptor beta chains reported below all come from one sample, sequenced in a study of neurological immune-mediated disorders. One entry per CDR3 protein results from TCRdb running MiXCR on the 5' RACE reads. The data contain tens of thousands of distinct CDR3 sequences, over 4% of them singletons. Sample: PBMCs. The source is a middle-aged man with multiple sclerosis.

The V gene is TRBV20-1, the J gene TRBJ2-7; unclear D gene. The CDR3 is made up of 14 amino acids. From germline, CDR1 is DFQATT and CDR2 SNEGSKA (reference sequence). Trimming pared 6 bases from V and 4 bases from J, leaving 19 bases between. The CDR3 DNA follows: TGCAGTGCGACAAGGCAGGAAAGGGCTTACGAGCAGTACTTC. Its translation is CSATRQERAYEQYF.

The sample holds many counts of this clonotype. The genes are TRBV6-6 and TRBJ1-2; TRBD1 matches 8 bases. The CDR3 is 13 amino acids. The junction had 9 bases not matched to a gene; V was cut back by 8 bases and J by 7 bases. Per germline, CDR1 MNHNY and CDR2 SVGAGI (reference sequence). DNA of the CDR3: TGTGCCAGCCGGAGGCAGGGGGCGCTTGGCTACACCTTC. Its protein is CASRRQGALGYTF.

This clonotype was seen ten or more times. The genes are TRBV12-3 or TRBV12-4 and TRBJ1-2; D call uncertain. V was trimmed by 8 bases and J by 7 bases, leaving 17 bases between them. This CDR3 comprises 13 residues. The CDR3 nucleotides are TGTGCCAGCGTCTTGGGGAGGGTTGGTGGCTACACCTTC. Amino acids: CASVLGRVGGYTF.

The table lists this clonotype with many counts. CDR3 nucleotide sequence: TGTGCCAGCAGCCACAACCCTAAGCCAGGCTGGGACTACGAGCAGTACTTC. The encoded protein is CASSHNPKPGWDYEQYF. The chain uses TRBV27 and TRBJ2-7, with D unresolved. Germline CDR1 reads MNHEY; CDR2 reads SMNVEV (reference sequence). CDR3 length: 17 residues. Trimming took 6 bases from V and 3 from J, leaving 24 bases between them.

This clonotype was seen only a few times. The rearrangement links TRBV6-4 to TRBJ2-1; TRBD2 matches 11 bases. The V gene's germline CDR1 is MRHNA and CDR2 SNTAGT. The CDR3 is 13 residues long. The V gene end was trimmed by 6 bases and the J gene end by 7 bases; junction bases not matched to a gene: 2. The CDR3 region has the DNA TGTGCCAGCAGGCCTAGCGGGGGGAATGAGCAGTTCTTC. This gives the protein CASRPSGGNEQFF.

This clonotype appeared many times. The chain couples TRBV29-1 to TRBJ2-5; unclear D gene. CDR3 length: 13 amino acids. In germline, CDR1 is SQVTM, CDR2 ANQGSEA. The V gene lost 6 bases and the J gene lost 1 base, with 12 bases spanning the gap. The CDR3 sequence is CSVARRLQETQYF. The CDR3 nucleotides are TGCAGCGTCGCCCGGCGCCTCCAAGAGACCCAGTACTTC.

On this clonotype: One end of the junction fails to match germline, which may point to a read error. V and J are TRBV6-6 and TRBJ1-5, with D unresolved. Germline assignment: CDR1 MNHNY and CDR2 SVGAGI (reference sequence). The CDR3 is 16 amino acids. The DNA for the CDR3 is TGTGCCAGCAGTTACCTAGGCAGAGAATCCAATCAGCCCCAGAATTTT. This gives the protein CASSYLGRESNQPQNF.

This clonotype showed up just a few times. Just one base apart from a much larger clone, this may be a read error. This chain connects TRBV28 to TRBJ2-3; D gene ambiguous. Deletions cut 4 bases from V and 5 bases from J, with 16 bases between. Germline assignment: CDR1 MDHEN and CDR2 SYDVKM. The CDR3 loop spans 15 amino acids. Written as DNA, the CDR3 is TGTGCCAGCAGTTCAGGTTTGGGAATAAGAGATACGCAGTATTTT. It is translated as CASSSGLGIRDTQYF.

With regard to this clonotype: A much larger clonotype is one base distant, so this may be a read error. The chain recombines TRBV6-5 with TRBJ1-5; TRBD1 agrees at 7 bases. CDR3 length: 16 amino acids. The germline gives CDR1 MNHEY, CDR2 SVGAGI. The CDR3 reads CVSSRRGGGSNQPQHF. CDR3 coding DNA: TGTGTCAGCAGTAGGCGAGGGGGCGGAAGCAATCAGCCCCAGCATTTT.

The table lists this clonotype with many counts. J is TRBJ2-7 and V is TRBV15; D call uncertain. The CDR3 runs 12 residues. Germline V gene data show CDR1 as LNHNV and CDR2 as YYDKDF (reference sequence). V was pared by 0 bases and J by 3 bases, with 3 bases between. In DNA, the CDR3 is TGTGCCACCAGCAGAGATGACTACGAGCAGTACTTC. This codes for CATSRDDYEQYF.

Ten or more counts support this clonotype. The chain joins TRBV20-1 to TRBJ1-1; tentatively, D is TRBD1 (5 bases). From germline, CDR1 is DFQATT and CDR2 SNEGSKA (reference sequence). The CDR3 loop spans 13 amino acids. Trimming took off 3 bases at V and 4 bases at J, with 12 bases between the two ends. The chain's CDR3 is CSASSTESTEAFF. Here the CDR3 DNA reads TGCAGTGCTAGTTCGACAGAGAGCACTGAAGCTTTCTTT.

This clonotype was picked up many times. The J gene is TRBJ1-1, the V gene TRBV7-9; D ambiguous. Germline assignment: CDR1 SEHNR and CDR2 FQNEAQ (reference sequence). This CDR3 is 15 amino acids long. V dropped 1 base and J dropped 10 bases, with 19 bases sitting between them. The DNA of the CDR3 is TGTGCCAGCAGCTTAGGTTCCTTGGGGAGCTTAGGAGCTTTCTTT. This sequence encodes CASSLGSLGSLGAFF.

This clonotype showed up just a few times. This chain joins TRBV7-6 and TRBJ2-5; 8 positions match TRBD2. J lost 4 bases, V lost 4 bases, and 11 bases had no gene match. The CDR3 totals 16 residues. Germline CDR1 is SGHVS and CDR2 is FNYEAQ. In DNA, the CDR3 is TGTGCCAGCAGCTCCCAGCCGGGTGGACTAGCAGAGACCCAGTACTTC. Protein sequence: CASSSQPGGLAETQYF.

CDR3 in amino acids: CASSRRQGNEQFF. In DNA, the CDR3 is TGCGCCAGCAGCAGGAGACAGGGCAATGAGCAGTTCTTC. J is TRBJ2-1 and V is TRBV5-1; 7 positions match TRBD1. Losses at the gene ends were 4 bases for V and 6 bases for J; bases not matched to a gene: 4. Germline CDR1 SGHRS, CDR2 YFSETQ. The CDR3 totals 13 residues.

This sequence joins TRBV5-1 and TRBJ1-1; TRBD1 matches 10 bases. V lost 0 bases to trimming and J lost 3 bases; unmatched junction nucleotides: 5. This CDR3 comprises 16 residues. CDR1 is SGHRS, CDR2 YFSETQ, per germline. CDR3 DNA: TGCGCCAGCAGCTTGGGGACAGGGGGGTTCGACACTGAAGCTTTCTTT. Its protein product is CASSLGTGGFDTEAFF. The full variable domain, with the rest looked up from reference TRBV5-1 and TRBJ1-1, is KAGVTQTPRYLIKTRGQQVTLSCSPISGHRSVSWYQQTPGQGLQFLFEYFSETQRNKGNFPGRFSGRQFSNSRSEMNVSTLELGDSALYLCASSLGTGGFDTEAFFGQGTRLTVV.